The sequence of this T cell receptor beta chain was determined in a study of blood T cell repertoires in COVID-19. Profiling relied on immunoSEQ multiplex PCR, and the TCRdb table lists in-frame clones only, not all of them. The sample shows around 260,000 clones, roughly four fifths of them seen only once. Germline V gene lookup returns CDR1 SGHRS and CDR2 YFSETQ. The V end lost 0 bases, the J end lost 4 bases, and 10 bases lay between the germline ends. The CDR3 has 15 residues. The rearrangement uses TRBV5-1 and TRBJ1-4; a weak D match, TRBD1 (5 bases). Sequencing was carried out using peripheral blood. The receptor was isolated from a person aged 70 to 80 with COVID-19, enrolled during active disease. The CDR3 reads CASSLGGGNNEKLFF. The CDR3 DNA follows: TGCGCCAGCAGCTTGGGCGGGGGAAATAATGAAAAACTGTTTTTT. The whole variable domain, filled in from reference TRBV5-1 and TRBJ1-4, reads KAGVTQTPRYLIKTRGQQVTLSCSPISGHRSVSWYQQTPGQGLQFLFEYFSETQRNKGNFPGRFSGRQFSNSRSEMNVSTLELGDSALYLCASSLGGGNNEKLFFGSGTQLSVL.